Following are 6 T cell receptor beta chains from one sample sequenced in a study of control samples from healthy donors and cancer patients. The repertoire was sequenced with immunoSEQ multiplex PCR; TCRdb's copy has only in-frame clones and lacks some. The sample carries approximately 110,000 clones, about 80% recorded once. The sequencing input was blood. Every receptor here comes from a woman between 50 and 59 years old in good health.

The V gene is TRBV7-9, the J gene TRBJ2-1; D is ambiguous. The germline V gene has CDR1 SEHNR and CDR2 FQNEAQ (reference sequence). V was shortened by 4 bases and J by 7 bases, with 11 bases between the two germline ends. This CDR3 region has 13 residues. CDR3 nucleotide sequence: TGTGCCAGCAGCTCAAAGACGGAGAATGAGCAGTTCTTC. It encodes CASSSKTENEQFF.

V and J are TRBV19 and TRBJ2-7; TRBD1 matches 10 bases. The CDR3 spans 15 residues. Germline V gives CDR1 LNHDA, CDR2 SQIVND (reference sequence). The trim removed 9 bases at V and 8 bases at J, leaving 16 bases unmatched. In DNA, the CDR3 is TGTGCCAGCACTCCCCCGGGACAGGGGCTACGAAAGCAGTACTTC. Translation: CASTPPGQGLRKQYF. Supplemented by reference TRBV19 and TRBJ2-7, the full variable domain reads DGGITQSPKYLFRKEGQNVTLSCEQNLNHDAMYWYRQDPGQGLRLIYYSQIVNDFQKGDIAEGYSVSREKKESFPLTVTSAQKNPTAFYLCASTPPGQGLRKQYFGPGTRLTVT.

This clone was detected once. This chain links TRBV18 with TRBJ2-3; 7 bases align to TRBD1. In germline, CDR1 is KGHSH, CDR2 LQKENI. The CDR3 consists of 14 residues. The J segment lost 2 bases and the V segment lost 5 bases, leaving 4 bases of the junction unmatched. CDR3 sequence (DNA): TGTGCCAGCTCAACAGGGGTGTACACAGATACGCAGTATTTT. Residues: CASSTGVYTDTQYF.

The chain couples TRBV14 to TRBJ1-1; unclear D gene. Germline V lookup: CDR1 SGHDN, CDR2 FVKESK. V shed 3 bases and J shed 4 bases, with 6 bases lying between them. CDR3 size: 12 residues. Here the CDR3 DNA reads TGTGCCAGCAGCCATGTGGGCACTGAAGCTTTCTTT. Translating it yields CASSHVGTEAFF.

CDR3 amino acids: CASSREWQSGYTF. CDR3 nucleotides: TGCGCCAGCAGCCGAGAGTGGCAGAGTGGCTACACCTTC. The chain combines TRBV4-1 with TRBJ1-2, with no clear D. V was trimmed by 4 bases and J by 7 bases, leaving 13 bases between them. The CDR3 consists of 13 residues. Germline V gene sequence: CDR1 MGHRA, CDR2 YSYEKL.

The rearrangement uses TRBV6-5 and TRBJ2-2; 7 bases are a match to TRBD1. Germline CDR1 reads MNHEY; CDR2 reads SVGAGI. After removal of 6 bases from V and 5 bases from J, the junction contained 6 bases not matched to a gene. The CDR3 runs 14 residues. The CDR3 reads CASRLDRATGELFF. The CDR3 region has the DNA TGTGCCAGCAGGCTCGACAGGGCTACCGGGGAGCTGTTTTTT.